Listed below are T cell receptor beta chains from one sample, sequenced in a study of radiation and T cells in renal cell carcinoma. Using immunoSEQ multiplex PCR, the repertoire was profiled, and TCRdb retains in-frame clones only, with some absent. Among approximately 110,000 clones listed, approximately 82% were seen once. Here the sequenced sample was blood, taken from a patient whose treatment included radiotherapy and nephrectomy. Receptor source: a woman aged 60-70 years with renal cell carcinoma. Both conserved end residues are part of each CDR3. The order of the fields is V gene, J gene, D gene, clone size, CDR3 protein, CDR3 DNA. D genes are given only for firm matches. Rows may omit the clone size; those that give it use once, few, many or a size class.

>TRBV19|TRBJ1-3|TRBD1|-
CASIPGQSLQSSGNTIYF
TGTGCCAGTATACCGGGACAGTCCCTACAGAGCTCTGGAAACACCATATATTTT
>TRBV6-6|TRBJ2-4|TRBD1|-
CASSYSQGAKNIQYF
TGTGCCAGCAGTTACTCACAGGGGGCCAAAAACATTCAGTACTTC
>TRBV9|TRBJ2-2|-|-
CASSTYNTGELFF
TGTGCCAGCAGCACTTACAACACCGGGGAGCTGTTTTTT
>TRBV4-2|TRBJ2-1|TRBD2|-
CASSQRVTGLAGGDNEQFF
TGTGCCAGCAGCCAGAGGGTCACCGGACTAGCGGGAGGGGACAATGAGCAGTTCTTC
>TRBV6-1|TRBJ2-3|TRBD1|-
CASRRQGFTDTQYF
TGTGCCAGCAGGAGACAGGGCTTCACAGATACGCAGTATTTT
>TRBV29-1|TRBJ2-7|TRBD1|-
CSVLRTGGYEQYF
TGCAGCGTTCTAAGGACAGGGGGCTACGAGCAGTACTTC
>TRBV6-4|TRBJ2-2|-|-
CASRDAGSGELFF
TGTGCCAGCAGAGACGCAGGGTCCGGGGAGCTGTTTTTT
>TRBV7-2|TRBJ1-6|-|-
CASSAGLRSPLHF
TGTGCCAGCAGCGCAGGTTTACGATCACCCCTCCACTTT
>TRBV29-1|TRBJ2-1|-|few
CSVPRQSSYNEQFF
TGCAGCGTTCCTAGACAGAGCTCCTACAATGAGCAGTTCTTC
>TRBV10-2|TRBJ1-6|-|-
CASSDQGKASPLHF
TGCGCCAGCAGTGATCAGGGAAAGGCTTCACCCCTCCACTTT
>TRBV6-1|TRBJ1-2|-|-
CASSESQGLYGYTF
TGTGCCAGCAGTGAATCACAGGGACTCTATGGCTACACCTTC
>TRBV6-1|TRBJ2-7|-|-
CASSLQGWEQYF
TGTGCCAGCAGTTTACAGGGCTGGGAGCAGTACTTC
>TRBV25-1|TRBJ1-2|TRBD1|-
CASSPSGPGQGAGGYTF
TGTGCCAGCAGTCCCTCGGGACCGGGACAGGGGGCCGGTGGCTACACCTTC
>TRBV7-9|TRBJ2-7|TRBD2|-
CASSSSGEPSYEQYF
TGTGCCAGCAGTTCTAGCGGTGAACCCTCCTACGAGCAGTACTTC
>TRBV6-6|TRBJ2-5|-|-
CASSYSETQYF
TGTGCCAGCAGTTACTCGGAGACCCAGTACTTC
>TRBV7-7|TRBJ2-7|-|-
CASSSVQGSNEQYF
TGTGCTAGCAGCTCCGTCCAGGGATCCAACGAGCAGTACTTC
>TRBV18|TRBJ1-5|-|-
CASSPGGGNQPQHF
TGTGCCAGCTCACCAGGGGGGGGCAATCAGCCCCAGCATTTT
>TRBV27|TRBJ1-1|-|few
CASSSLGYGTEAFF
TGTGCCAGCAGTTCCTTGGGATACGGCACTGAAGCTTTCTTT
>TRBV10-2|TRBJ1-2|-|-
CASSERSVSGYTF
TGCGCCAGCAGTGAAAGGTCGGTGAGCGGCTACACCTTC
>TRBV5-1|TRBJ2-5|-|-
CASSLGPHQETQYF
TGCGCCAGCAGCTTGGGTCCCCACCAAGAGACCCAGTACTTC
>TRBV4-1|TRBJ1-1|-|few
CASSPRGGNTEAFF
TGCGCCAGCAGCCCCCGCGGGGGGAACACTGAAGCTTTCTTT
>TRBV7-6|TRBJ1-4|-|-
CASSSDGWSTNEKLFF
TGTGCCAGCAGCTCGGACGGATGGTCGACTAATGAAAAACTGTTTTTT
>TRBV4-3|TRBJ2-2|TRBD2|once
CASSQADSGRATNTGELFF
TGCGCCAGCAGCCAAGCCGATAGCGGGAGGGCCACGAACACCGGGGAGCTGTTTTTT
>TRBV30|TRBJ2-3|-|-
CACQKGVSGTDTQYF
TGTGCTTGTCAAAAAGGAGTCTCTGGCACAGATACGCAGTATTTT